The source of this T cell receptor (beta chain) is a study of blood T cell repertoires in COVID-19. As for the study in general: Specimens from acute and convalescent COVID-19 originated in the United States, Italy and Spain. Sample material is recorded as cDNA or gDNA derived from T cells, B-cell-depleted T cells, or PBMCs.

Authors' methods: By means of reference gene primer amplification, nucleated cell counts were estimated. Produced via immunoSEQ multiplex PCR; TCRdb's table is partial and in-frame only. That table gives V, J and clone size, and the DNA gave D and trimming. In the table there are roughly 200,000 clones, around 90% of which are singletons. Germline trimming cut 0 bases from V and 4 bases from J; bases unmatched to any gene: 8. Per the germline V gene, CDR1 is SGHVS and CDR2 is FQNEAQ. The CDR3 is 16 amino acids. Source material: peripheral blood. The sequence came from a man aged 40-49 years with active or convalescent COVID-19. This chain uses TRBV7-8 with TRBJ1-2, with TRBD1 matching over 7 bases. This chain's CDR3 is CASSLARSRGAYGYTF. In nucleotides, the CDR3 is TGTGCCAGCAGCTTAGCTAGGAGCAGGGGGGCCTATGGCTACACCTTC. The full variable domain, in which reference TRBV7-8 and TRBJ1-2 provide the parts outside the CDR3, is GAGVSQSPRYKVAKRGQDVALRCDPISGHVSLFWYQQALGQGPEFLTYFQNEAQLDKSGLPSDRFFAERPEGSVSTLKIQRTQQEDSAVYLCASSLARSRGAYGYTFGSGTRLTVV.